This TCR beta chain was identified during a study of T cells in Graves' hyperthyroidism and ophthalmopathy. The study, taken as a whole, reports: From stable hyperthyroidism, ophthalmopathy was set apart by a 13 V-J model. Most thyroid-expanded clonotypes above 0.001 were also found in blood.

This CDR3 is 15 amino acids long. Germline CDR1 is DFQATT and CDR2 is SNEGSKA (reference sequence). The V end lost 6 bases, the J end lost 1 base, and 17 bases lay between the germline ends. TCR beta CDR3 regions were amplified from RNA transcripts. Carried out on the TCR CDR3, a first-round RT-PCR used the HTBI primer set. TCRdb analysed the multiplex PCR reads with MiXCR anew, one entry per CDR3 protein. The sample records around 530,000 distinct CDR3 sequences, roughly 18% being singletons. Only a few counts were recorded for this clonotype. Its antigen remains unidentified. The chain joins TRBV20-1 to TRBJ2-3; D ambiguous. This receptor was identified in a woman aged 18-29 years with Graves' ophthalmopathy. Material: blood. The DNA of the CDR3 is TGCAGTGCACCGCGTCCGGATTCTGGCACAGATACGCAGTATTTT. Its translation: CSAPRPDSGTDTQYF.